This is a list of T cell receptor beta chains from one sample in a study of blood T cells in healthy people across ages. Each CDR3 protein gets one entry after TCRdb re-called the 5' RACE reads with MiXCR. The sample consists of 650,000 or so distinct CDR3 sequences, over 40% of them appearing once. The sample comprised blood. The source of these receptors is a woman of 80 years or more in good health. CDR3s include the opening cysteine and the closing phenylalanine or tryptophan.

J gene	V gene	CDR3 protein
TRBJ2-7	TRBV6-2/TRBV6-3	CASSYQSGMYF
TRBJ1-1	TRBV6-5	CASSSTYSQPEAFF
TRBJ1-2	TRBV5-1	CASSLGTDTNYGYTF
TRBJ2-7	TRBV5-1	CASEKGSPPYGQYF
TRBJ2-3	TRBV20-1	CSATGYDSTDTQYF
TRBJ2-2	TRBV2	CAGNTNPEDDSPNTGELFF
TRBJ2-5	TRBV20-1	CSARGGGETQYF
TRBJ2-7	TRBV2	CASSDPGRNYEQYF
TRBJ2-1	TRBV7-2	CASSSVPAGSAEQFF
TRBJ2-7	TRBV5-1	CASSPGLLNPYEQYF
TRBJ1-3	TRBV28	CASVGHPSGNTIYF
TRBJ2-2	TRBV12-3/TRBV12-4	CASSLRGSNTGELFF
TRBJ1-2	TRBV13	CASSLGNLQGGRSGYTF
TRBJ1-4	TRBV20-1	CSARAPGQGGEKLFF
TRBJ2-3	TRBV29-1	CSIDPRGSTDTQYF
TRBJ1-1	TRBV10-3	CAITELRNTEAFF
TRBJ1-1	TRBV30	CAWTVQVDTEAFF
TRBJ2-1	TRBV11-2	CASSLIVGGGYNEQFF
TRBJ2-1	TRBV5-5	CASSLPTGRGLNEQFF
TRBJ1-6	TRBV3-1	CASSQDLNSPLHF
TRBJ1-1	TRBV12-3/TRBV12-4	CASIIRRVTNTEAFF
TRBJ1-1	TRBV6-2/TRBV6-3	CAAYGLVKTHLNTEAFF
TRBJ2-3	TRBV28	CASSSGLALGDTQYF
TRBJ2-2	TRBV29-1	CSGSRGLAGELFF
TRBJ2-5	TRBV20-1	CSASTSGRVETQYF
TRBJ2-5	TRBV29-1	CSVGRIQETQYF
TRBJ2-1	TRBV6-1	CASSGVWEQFF
TRBJ1-4	TRBV6-4	CASSDSAQGLHNEKLFF
TRBJ2-5	TRBV5-1	CASSPTSGRTRGHNEQYF
TRBJ1-2	TRBV25-1	CASSEYAREGYTF
TRBJ2-5	TRBV10-3	CAISVQGGPQETQYF
TRBJ1-6	TRBV4-1	CASSQGDRGSSPLHF
TRBJ1-1	TRBV25-1	CASSSGRSEAFF
TRBJ1-1	TRBV12-3/TRBV12-4	CASSVGDMNTEAFF
TRBJ2-3	TRBV12-3/TRBV12-4	CASRTSGGTSTDTQYF
TRBJ2-1	TRBV7-8	CASSDSGSYNEQFF
TRBJ2-3	TRBV6-1	CTSTSRAVGRGTDTQYF
TRBJ2-7	TRBV20-1	CSAPTGAFTSYEQYF
TRBJ2-5	TRBV7-8	CASSHDGLAGRETQYF
TRBJ2-1	TRBV12-3/TRBV12-4	CASSLTPLAGAGNEQFF
TRBJ2-3	TRBV29-1	CSVEVGTSGTDTQYF
TRBJ2-7	TRBV3-1	CASSQSDEQYF
TRBJ1-1	TRBV6-5	CASTLGPGRVEAFF
TRBJ1-2	TRBV6-5	CASSLRGGSNYGYTF
TRBJ2-7	TRBV4-2	CASSQDPGLSYEQYF
TRBJ2-7	TRBV28	CATRKSGLYEQYF
TRBJ1-2	TRBV12-3/TRBV12-4	CASSNLVVNFYDYTF
TRBJ1-5	TRBV10-3	CAISESLVANQPQHF
TRBJ2-7	TRBV2	CASKLGETYEQYF